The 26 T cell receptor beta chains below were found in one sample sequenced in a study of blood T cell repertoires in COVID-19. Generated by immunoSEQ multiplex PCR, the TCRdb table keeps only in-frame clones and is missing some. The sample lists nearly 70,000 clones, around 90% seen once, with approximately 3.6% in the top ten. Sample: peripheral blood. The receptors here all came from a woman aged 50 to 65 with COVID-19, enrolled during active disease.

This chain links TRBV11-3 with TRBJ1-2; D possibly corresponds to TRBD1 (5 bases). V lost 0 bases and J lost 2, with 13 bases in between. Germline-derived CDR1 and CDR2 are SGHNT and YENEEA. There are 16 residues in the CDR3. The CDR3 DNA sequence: TGTGCCAGCAGCTTAGATCAGTGGGGCAGGAACTATGGCTACACCTTC. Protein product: CASSLDQWGRNYGYTF. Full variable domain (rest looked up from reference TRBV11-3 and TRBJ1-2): EAGVVQSPRYKIIEKKQPVAFWCNPISGHNTLYWYLQNLGQGPELLIRYENEEAVDDSQLPKDRFSAERLKGVDSTLKIQPAELGDSAVYLCASSLDQWGRNYGYTFGSGTRLTVV.

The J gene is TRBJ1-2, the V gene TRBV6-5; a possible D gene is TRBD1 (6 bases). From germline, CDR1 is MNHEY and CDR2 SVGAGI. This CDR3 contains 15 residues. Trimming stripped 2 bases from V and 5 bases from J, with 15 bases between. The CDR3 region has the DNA TGTGCCAGCAGTTACACCAATAGAGGGGGTTATGGCTACACCTTC. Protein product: CASSYTNRGGYGYTF.

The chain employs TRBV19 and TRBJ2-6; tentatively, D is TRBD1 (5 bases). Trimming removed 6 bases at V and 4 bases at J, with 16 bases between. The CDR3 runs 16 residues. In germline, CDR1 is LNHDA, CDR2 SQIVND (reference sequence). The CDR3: CASSTIRGEGANVLTF. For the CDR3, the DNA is TGTGCCAGTAGCACAATAAGGGGTGAAGGGGCCAACGTCCTGACTTTC.

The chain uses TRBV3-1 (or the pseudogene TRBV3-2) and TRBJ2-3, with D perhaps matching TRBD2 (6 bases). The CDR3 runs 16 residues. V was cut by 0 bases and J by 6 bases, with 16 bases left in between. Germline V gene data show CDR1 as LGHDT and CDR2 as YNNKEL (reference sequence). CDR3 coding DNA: TGTGCCAGCAGCCAAGAGGCCGGCGGGGCCTCGGATACGCAGTATTTT. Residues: CASSQEAGGASDTQYF.

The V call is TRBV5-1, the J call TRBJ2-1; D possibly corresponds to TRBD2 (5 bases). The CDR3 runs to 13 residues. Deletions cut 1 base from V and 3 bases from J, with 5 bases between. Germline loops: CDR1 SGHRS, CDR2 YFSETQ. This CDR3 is CASSLRDYNEQFF. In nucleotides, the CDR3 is TGCGCCAGCAGCTTGCGGGACTACAATGAGCAGTTCTTC.

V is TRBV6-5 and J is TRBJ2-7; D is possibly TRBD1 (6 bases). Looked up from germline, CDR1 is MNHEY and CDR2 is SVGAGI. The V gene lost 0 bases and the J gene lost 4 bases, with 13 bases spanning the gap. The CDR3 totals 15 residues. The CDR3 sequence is CASSYSIQGSYEQYF. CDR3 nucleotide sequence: TGTGCCAGCAGTTACTCGATTCAGGGGAGTTACGAGCAGTACTTC.

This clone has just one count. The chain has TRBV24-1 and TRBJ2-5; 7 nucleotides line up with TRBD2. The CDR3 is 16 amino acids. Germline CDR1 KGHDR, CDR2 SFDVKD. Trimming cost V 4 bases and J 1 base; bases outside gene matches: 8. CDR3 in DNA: TGTGCCACCAGTGAAGCGGCTAGCGGAGCCCAAGAGACCCAGTACTTC. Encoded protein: CATSEAASGAQETQYF.

The CDR3 loop is CASSFDRDSPLHF. CDR3 bases: TGTGCCAGTAGTTTCGACAGGGACTCACCCCTCCACTTT. The chain is built from TRBV19 and TRBJ1-6, with 7 bases that match TRBD1. CDR1 LNHDA and CDR2 SQIVND come from the germline V gene (reference sequence). V was clipped by 5 bases and J by 10 bases; unmatched bases: 5. The CDR3 consists of 13 residues.

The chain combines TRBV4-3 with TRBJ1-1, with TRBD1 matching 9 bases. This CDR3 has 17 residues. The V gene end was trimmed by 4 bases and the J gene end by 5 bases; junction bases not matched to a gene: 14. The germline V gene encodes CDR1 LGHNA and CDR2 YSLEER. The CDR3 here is CASSRKAEGQGGTEAFF. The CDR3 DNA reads TGCGCCAGCAGCCGAAAAGCTGAGGGACAGGGTGGTACTGAAGCTTTCTTT.

The CDR3 sequence: CASSQDRTPGLGVYNEQFF. The CDR3 DNA reads TGCGCCAGCAGCCAAGACAGGACGCCGGGACTAGGGGTCTACAATGAGCAGTTCTTC. The chain has TRBV4-1 and TRBJ2-1; TRBD2 aligns across 8 bases. The trim removed 0 bases at V and 3 bases at J, leaving 13 bases unmatched. The germline gives CDR1 MGHRA, CDR2 YSYEKL. The CDR3 is made up of 19 amino acids.

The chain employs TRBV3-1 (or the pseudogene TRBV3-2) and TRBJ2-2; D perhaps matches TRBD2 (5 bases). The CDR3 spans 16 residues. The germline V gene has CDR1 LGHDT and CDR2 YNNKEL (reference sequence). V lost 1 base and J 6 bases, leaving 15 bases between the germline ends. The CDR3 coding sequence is TGTGCCAGCAGCCAAGGGAACAGCTACGGGGCCGGGGAGCTGTTTTTT. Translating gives CASSQGNSYGAGELFF.

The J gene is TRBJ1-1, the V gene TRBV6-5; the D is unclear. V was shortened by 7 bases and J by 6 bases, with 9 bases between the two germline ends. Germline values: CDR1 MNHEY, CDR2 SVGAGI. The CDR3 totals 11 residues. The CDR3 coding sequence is TGTGCCAGCAAATCTTTTGCTGAAGCTTTCTTT. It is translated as CASKSFAEAFF.

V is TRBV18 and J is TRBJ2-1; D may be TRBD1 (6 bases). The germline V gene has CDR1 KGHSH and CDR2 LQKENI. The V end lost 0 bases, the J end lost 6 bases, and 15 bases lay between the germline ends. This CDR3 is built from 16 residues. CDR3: CASSPPLQGRSNEQFF. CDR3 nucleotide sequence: TGTGCCAGCTCACCACCACTCCAGGGGCGATCCAATGAGCAGTTCTTC.

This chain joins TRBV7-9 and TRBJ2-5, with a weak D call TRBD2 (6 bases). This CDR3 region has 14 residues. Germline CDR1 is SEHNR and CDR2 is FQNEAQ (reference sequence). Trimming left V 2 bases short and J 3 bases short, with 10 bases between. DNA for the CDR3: TGTGCCAGCAGCTTACAGGGCGGGAAAGAGACCCAGTACTTC. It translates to CASSLQGGKETQYF.

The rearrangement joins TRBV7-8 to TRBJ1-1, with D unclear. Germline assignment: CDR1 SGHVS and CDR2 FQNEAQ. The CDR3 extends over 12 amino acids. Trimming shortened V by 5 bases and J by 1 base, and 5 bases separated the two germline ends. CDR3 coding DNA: TGTGCCAGCAGCCCCTGGAACACTGAAGCTTTCTTT. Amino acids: CASSPWNTEAFF.

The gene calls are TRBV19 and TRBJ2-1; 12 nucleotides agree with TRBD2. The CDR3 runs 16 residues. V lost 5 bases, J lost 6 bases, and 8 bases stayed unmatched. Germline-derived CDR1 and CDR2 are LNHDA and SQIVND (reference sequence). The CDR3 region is CASSSPGLAGLNEQFF. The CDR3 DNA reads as TGTGCCAGTAGTTCTCCGGGACTAGCGGGCCTCAATGAGCAGTTCTTC. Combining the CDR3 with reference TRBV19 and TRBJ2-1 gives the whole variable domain DGGITQSPKYLFRKEGQNVTLSCEQNLNHDAMYWYRQDPGQGLRLIYYSQIVNDFQKGDIAEGYSVSREKKESFPLTVTSAQKNPTAFYLCASSSPGLAGLNEQFFGPGTRLTVL.

This CDR3 reads CATGTIPTGELFF. The CDR3 DNA reads TGTGCCACCGGGACTATCCCCACCGGGGAGCTGTTTTTT. The rearrangement uses TRBV19 and TRBJ2-2; 7 positions agree with TRBD2. The trim removed 10 bases at V and 4 bases at J, leaving 6 bases unmatched. Per the germline V gene, CDR1 is LNHDA and CDR2 is SQIVND (reference sequence). The CDR3 loop spans 13 amino acids.

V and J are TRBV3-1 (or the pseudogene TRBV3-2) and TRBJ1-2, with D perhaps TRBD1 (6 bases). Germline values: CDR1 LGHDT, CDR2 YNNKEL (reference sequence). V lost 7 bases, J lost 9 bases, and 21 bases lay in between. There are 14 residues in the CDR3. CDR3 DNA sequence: TGTGCCAGCATACAGGGTGGGGAAGGGGTGAGCTACACCTTC. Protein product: CASIQGGEGVSYTF.

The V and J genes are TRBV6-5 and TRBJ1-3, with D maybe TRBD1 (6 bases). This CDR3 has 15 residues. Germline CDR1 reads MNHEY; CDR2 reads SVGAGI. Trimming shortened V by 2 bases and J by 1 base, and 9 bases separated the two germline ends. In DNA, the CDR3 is TGTGCCAGCAGTTACAGGGACACTTCTGGAAACACCATATATTTT. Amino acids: CASSYRDTSGNTIYF.

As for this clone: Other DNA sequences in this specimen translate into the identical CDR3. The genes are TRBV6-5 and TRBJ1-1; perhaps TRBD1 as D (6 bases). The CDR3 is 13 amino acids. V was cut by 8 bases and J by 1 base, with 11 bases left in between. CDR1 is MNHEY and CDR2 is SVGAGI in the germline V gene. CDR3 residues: CASGRGENTEAFF. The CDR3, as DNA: TGTGCCAGCGGGAGGGGGGAGAACACTGAAGCTTTCTTT.

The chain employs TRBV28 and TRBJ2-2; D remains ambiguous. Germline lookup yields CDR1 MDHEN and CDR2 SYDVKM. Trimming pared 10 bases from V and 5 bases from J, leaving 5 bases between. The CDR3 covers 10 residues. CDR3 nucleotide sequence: TGTGCCACCTCTACCGGGGAGCTGTTTTTT. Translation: CATSTGELFF.

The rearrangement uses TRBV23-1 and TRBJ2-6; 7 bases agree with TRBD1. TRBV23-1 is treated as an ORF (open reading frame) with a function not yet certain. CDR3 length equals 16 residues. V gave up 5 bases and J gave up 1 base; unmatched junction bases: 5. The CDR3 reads CASSTGVDSGANVLTF. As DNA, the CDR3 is TGCGCCAGCAGTACAGGGGTCGATTCTGGGGCCAACGTCCTGACTTTC.

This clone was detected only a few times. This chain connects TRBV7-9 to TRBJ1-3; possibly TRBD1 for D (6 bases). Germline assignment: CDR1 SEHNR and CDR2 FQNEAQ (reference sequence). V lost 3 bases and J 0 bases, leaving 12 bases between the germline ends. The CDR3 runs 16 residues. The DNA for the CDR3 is TGTGCCAGCAGCTTCGCAGGGGTGAGCTCTGGAAACACCATATATTTT. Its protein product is CASSFAGVSSGNTIYF. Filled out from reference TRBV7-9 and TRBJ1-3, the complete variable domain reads DTGVSQNPRHKITKRGQNVTFRCDPISEHNRLYWYRQTLGQGPEFLTYFQNEAQLEKSRLLSDRFSAERPKGSFSTLEIQRTEQGDSAMYLCASSFAGVSSGNTIYFGEGSWLTVV.

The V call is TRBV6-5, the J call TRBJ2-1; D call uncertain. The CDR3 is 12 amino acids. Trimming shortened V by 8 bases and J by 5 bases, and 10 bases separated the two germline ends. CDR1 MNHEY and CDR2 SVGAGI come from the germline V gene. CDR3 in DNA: TGTGCCAGCCGGAGTCCGAACAATGAGCAGTTCTTC. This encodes CASRSPNNEQFF.

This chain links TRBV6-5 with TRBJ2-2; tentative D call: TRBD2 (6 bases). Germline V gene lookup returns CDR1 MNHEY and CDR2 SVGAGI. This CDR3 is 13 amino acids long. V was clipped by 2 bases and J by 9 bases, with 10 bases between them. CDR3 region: CASSYGGTRELFF. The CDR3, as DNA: TGTGCCAGCAGTTACGGCGGGACCCGGGAGCTGTTTTTT.

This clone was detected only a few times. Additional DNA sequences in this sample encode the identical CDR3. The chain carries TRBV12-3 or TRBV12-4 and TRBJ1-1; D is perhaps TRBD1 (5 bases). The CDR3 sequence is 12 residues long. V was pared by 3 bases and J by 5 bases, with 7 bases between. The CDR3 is CASSLGRTEAFF. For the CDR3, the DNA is TGTGCCAGCAGTTTGGGGCGAACTGAAGCTTTCTTT.